Listed below are T cell receptor beta chains from one sample, sequenced in a study of T cells in Graves' hyperthyroidism and ophthalmopathy. TCRdb reanalysed the multiplex PCR reads using MiXCR and keeps one entry per CDR3 protein. Among roughly 400,000 distinct CDR3 sequences, over 13% were seen once, and the ten largest hold under 30%. Source material: blood. The receptors here all came from a man aged 45 to 65 with Graves' ophthalmopathy. The CDR3 runs from the conserved cysteine through the conserved F or W. A D gene is named only where the DNA matches it firmly. Clone size is stated in some rows and not others, as once, few, many or a class when expanded.

-,-,TRBV13,TRBJ1-3,CASSLPQVGVTIYF,TGTGCCAGCAGCTTACCACAGGTTGGAGTCACCATATATTTT
few,-,TRBV28,TRBJ1-5,CASTKGGVTQPQHF,TGTGCCAGCACCAAGGGGGGAGTCACTCAGCCCCAGCATTTT
-,TRBD2,TRBV20-1,TRBJ2-1,CSAALASSGSNTAEQFF,TGCAGTGCTGCCTTAGCAAGCAGCGGGAGCAACACGGCTGAGCAGTTCTTC
-,TRBD2,TRBV2,TRBJ2-1,CANSGPSGRARNEQFF,TGTGCCAACAGTGGCCCTAGCGGGAGGGCCAGGAATGAGCAGTTCTTC
few,TRBD2,TRBV19,TRBJ2-1,CASSISGSTSYNEQFF,TGTGCCAGTAGCATTAGCGGGTCGACCTCCTACAATGAGCAGTTCTTC
few,-,TRBV12-3/TRBV12-4,TRBJ1-4,CASSPGGGAWEKLFF,TGTGCCAGCAGTCCCGGTGGGGGGGCGTGGGAAAAACTGTTTTTT
many,TRBD1,TRBV28,TRBJ2-2,CASSRDRGFRDTGELFF,TGTGCCAGCAGCCGGGACAGGGGGTTCCGGGACACCGGGGAGCTGTTTTTT
few,-,TRBV14,TRBJ2-2,CASSQDQFTGELFF,TGTGCCAGCAGCCAAGATCAGTTCACCGGGGAGCTGTTTTTT
-,TRBD1,TRBV4-1,TRBJ2-4,CASSQDRSSDRGAKNIQYF,TGCGCCAGCAGCCAAGATCGATCGTCAGACAGGGGGGCCAAAAACATTCAGTACTTC
many,TRBD1,TRBV28,TRBJ2-3,CASSYGQGGTDTQYF,TGTGCCAGCAGTTATGGACAGGGAGGCACAGATACGCAGTATTTT
many,TRBD2,TRBV28,TRBJ2-5,CASSRTGTSLQETQYF,TGTGCCAGCAGTCGCACAGGGACTAGCCTACAAGAGACCCAGTACTTC
-,TRBD1,TRBV7-9,TRBJ2-2,CASSRDRGRNTGELFF,TGTGCCAGCAGTCGGGACAGGGGGCGGAACACCGGGGAGCTGTTTTTT
many,TRBD1,TRBV7-8,TRBJ2-6,CASTRGTGTTGANVLTF,TGTGCCAGCACGCGTGGGACAGGGACAACGGGGGCCAACGTCCTGACTTTC
few,-,TRBV5-1,TRBJ1-4,CASSPNGQNEKLFF,TGCGCCAGCAGCCCAAACGGACAGAATGAAAAACTGTTTTTT
-,TRBD1,TRBV5-1,TRBJ2-5,CASSLAPRGETQYF,TGCGCCAGCAGCTTGGCCCCCAGGGGGGAGACCCAGTACTTC
-,TRBD2,TRBV29-1,TRBJ2-1,CSPRLAGLNEQFF,TGCAGCCCCCGACTAGCGGGGCTCAATGAGCAGTTCTTC
many,-,TRBV20-1,TRBJ2-7,CSAREPEGNYEQYF,TGCAGTGCTAGAGAACCCGAGGGAAACTACGAGCAGTACTTC
many,TRBD2,TRBV7-9,TRBJ2-2,CASSSTSGRTGELFF,TGTGCCAGCAGCTCAACTAGCGGGAGGACCGGGGAGCTGTTTTTT
-,-,TRBV5-1,TRBJ2-2,CASSADPIGSSAGELFF,TGCGCCAGCAGCGCGGACCCGATCGGGAGTTCCGCCGGGGAGCTGTTTTTT
few,-,TRBV6-1,TRBJ1-3,CASSQYSAGNTIYF,TGTGCCAGCAGTCAGTATAGCGCTGGAAACACCATATATTTT
-,-,TRBV28,TRBJ1-6,CASSPLGQTNSPLHF,TGTGCCAGCAGTCCCCTCGGACAGACGAATTCACCCCTCCACTTT
many,-,TRBV15,TRBJ2-5,CATSRVLVTQETQYF,TGTGCCACCAGCAGAGTCCTAGTCACGCAAGAGACCCAGTACTTC
many,-,TRBV13,TRBJ2-3,CASSLSPRLPTDTQYF,TGTGCCAGCAGCTTAAGTCCCCGACTACCCACAGATACGCAGTATTTT
-,TRBD2,TRBV28,TRBJ2-1,CASSLTASGNIEQFF,TGTGCCAGCAGTTTGACGGCTAGCGGGAATATTGAGCAGTTCTTC
once,-,TRBV20-1,TRBJ1-5,CSASADSNQPQHF,TGCAGTGCTAGCGCAGACTCTAATCAGCCCCAGCATTTT
-,-,TRBV28,TRBJ1-5,CASSSRGTDSNQPQHF,TGTGCCAGCAGTTCGCGCGGGACGGATAGCAATCAGCCCCAGCATTTT
-,-,TRBV11-2,TRBJ2-2,CASTLAVRGTGELFF,TGTGCCAGCACCTTAGCGGTCCGGGGGACCGGGGAGCTGTTTTTT
few,-,TRBV29-1,TRBJ2-3,CSVEYSHTQYF,TGCAGCGTTGAATATTCCCATACGCAGTATTTT
many,TRBD1,TRBV6-1,TRBJ2-2,CASRKGAIRGTGELFF,TGTGCCAGCAGAAAGGGGGCTATAAGGGGCACCGGGGAGCTGTTTTTT
-,-,TRBV2,TRBJ1-2,CASSEIKYGYTF,TGTGCCAGCAGCGAAATTAAATATGGCTACACCTTC
-,-,TRBV7-9,TRBJ2-3,CASSLASRADTQYF,TGTGCCAGCAGCTTAGCGTCAAGGGCAGATACGCAGTATTTT
many,TRBD2,TRBV10-3,TRBJ2-7,CAISTGTSGRSYEQYF,TGTGCCATCAGCACCGGGACTAGCGGCCGATCCTACGAGCAGTACTTC
many,TRBD2,TRBV30,TRBJ2-3,CAWSGGGLAFRNPDTQYF,TGTGCCTGGAGTGGAGGGGGACTAGCCTTCCGAAACCCAGATACGCAGTATTTT
few,TRBD1,TRBV19,TRBJ2-3,CASADWGQGTDTQYF,TGTGCCAGCGCCGATTGGGGACAGGGCACAGATACGCAGTATTTT
many,TRBD2,TRBV4-1,TRBJ2-7,CASSQDVGGAFGEQYF,TGCGCCAGCAGCCAAGATGTCGGGGGGGCTTTTGGCGAGCAGTACTTC
many,-,TRBV14,TRBJ2-7,CASSQEAGYGYEQYF,TGTGCCAGCAGCCAAGAGGCAGGGTACGGTTACGAGCAGTACTTC
few,-,TRBV6-2/TRBV6-3,TRBJ1-5,CASSYYQPQHF,TGTGCCAGCAGTTACTACCAGCCCCAGCATTTT
many,-,TRBV2,TRBJ1-6,CASKEDSVYNSPLHF,TGTGCCAGCAAAGAGGACAGTGTTTATAATTCACCCCTCCACTTT
-,TRBD2,TRBV7-9,TRBJ2-1,CASSPRASGVYNEQFF,TGTGCCAGCAGCCCAAGGGCTAGCGGGGTCTACAATGAGCAGTTCTTC
-,TRBD2,TRBV29-1,TRBJ2-5,CSVGFSGTLAETQYF,TGCAGCGTAGGTTTTAGCGGGACGCTCGCAGAGACCCAGTACTTC
-,-,TRBV20-1,TRBJ2-3,CSATADSTDTQYF,TGCAGTGCTACAGCGGATAGCACAGATACGCAGTATTTT
-,-,TRBV7-9,TRBJ2-6,CASSPLPWYSGANVLTF,TGTGCCAGCAGCCCTCTACCGTGGTACTCTGGGGCCAACGTCCTGACTTTC
many,-,TRBV29-1,TRBJ2-7,CSVGHGGAGHVAEQYF,TGCAGCGTGGGACACGGTGGGGCGGGTCACGTCGCCGAGCAGTACTTC
many,TRBD2,TRBV5-4,TRBJ2-5,CASSSSSGPQETQYF,TGTGCCAGCAGTTCGTCTAGCGGACCCCAGGAGACCCAGTACTTC
many,TRBD1,TRBV24-1,TRBJ2-5,CATSDKTGGQETQYF,TGTGCCACCAGTGATAAAACAGGGGGCCAAGAGACCCAGTACTTC
many,TRBD1,TRBV30,TRBJ1-2,CAWAALQGVGYTF,TGTGCCTGGGCCGCCCTACAGGGGGTCGGCTACACCTTC
few,-,TRBV19,TRBJ1-5,CASSTGPDGNQPQHF,TGTGCCAGTAGTACTGGACCGGACGGCAATCAGCCCCAGCATTTT
-,-,TRBV9,TRBJ2-7,CASSPFSGQTYEQYF,TGTGCCAGCAGCCCATTTAGCGGACAAACCTACGAGCAGTACTTC
once,-,TRBV7-9,TRBJ2-5,CASSLAWDAPETQYF,TGTGCCAGCAGCTTAGCATGGGACGCGCCAGAGACCCAGTACTTC
few,TRBD2,TRBV7-2,TRBJ2-3,CASSLIAGGGTDTQYF,TGTGCCAGCAGCTTAATAGCGGGAGGAGGTACAGATACGCAGTATTTT